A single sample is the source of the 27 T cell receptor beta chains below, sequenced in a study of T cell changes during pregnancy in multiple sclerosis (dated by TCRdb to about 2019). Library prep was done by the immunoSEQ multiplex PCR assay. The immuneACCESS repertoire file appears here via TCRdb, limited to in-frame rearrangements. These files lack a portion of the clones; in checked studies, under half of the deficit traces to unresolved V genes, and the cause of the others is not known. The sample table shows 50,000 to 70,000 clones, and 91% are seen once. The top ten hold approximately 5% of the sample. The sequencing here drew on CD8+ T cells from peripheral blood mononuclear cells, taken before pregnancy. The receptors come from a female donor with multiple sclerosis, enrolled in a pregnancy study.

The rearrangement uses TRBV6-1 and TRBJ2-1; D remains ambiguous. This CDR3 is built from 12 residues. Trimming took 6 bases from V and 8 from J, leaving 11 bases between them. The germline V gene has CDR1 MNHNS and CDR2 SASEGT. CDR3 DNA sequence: TGTGCCAGCAGGCGAGGCGTGGATGAGCAGTTCTTC. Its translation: CASRRGVDEQFF.

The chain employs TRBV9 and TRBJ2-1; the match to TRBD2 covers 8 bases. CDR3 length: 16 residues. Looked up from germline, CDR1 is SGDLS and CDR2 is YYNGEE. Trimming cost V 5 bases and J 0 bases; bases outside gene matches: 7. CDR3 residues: CASRSTGGRSYNEQFF. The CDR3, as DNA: TGTGCCAGCAGGTCTACGGGGGGGCGCTCCTACAATGAGCAGTTCTTC.

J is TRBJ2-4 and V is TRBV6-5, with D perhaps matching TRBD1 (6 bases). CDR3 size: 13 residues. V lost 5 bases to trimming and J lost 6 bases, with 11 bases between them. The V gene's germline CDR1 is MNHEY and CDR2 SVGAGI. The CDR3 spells CASSPGETNIQYF. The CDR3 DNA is TGTGCCAGCAGTCCAGGGGAAACAAACATTCAGTACTTC.

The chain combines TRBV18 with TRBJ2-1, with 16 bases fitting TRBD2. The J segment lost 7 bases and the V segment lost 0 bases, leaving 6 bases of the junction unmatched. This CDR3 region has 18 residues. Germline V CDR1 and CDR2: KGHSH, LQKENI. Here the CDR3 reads CASSPPGLAGGPMNEQFF. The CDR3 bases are TGTGCCAGCTCACCACCGGGACTAGCGGGGGGGCCGATGAATGAGCAGTTCTTC.

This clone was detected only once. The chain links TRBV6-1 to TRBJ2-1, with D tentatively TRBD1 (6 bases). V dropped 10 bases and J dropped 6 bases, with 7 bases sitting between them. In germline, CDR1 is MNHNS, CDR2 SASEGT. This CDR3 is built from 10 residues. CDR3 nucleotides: TGTGCCATGGGGGCCAATGAGCAGTTCTTC. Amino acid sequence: CAMGANEQFF.

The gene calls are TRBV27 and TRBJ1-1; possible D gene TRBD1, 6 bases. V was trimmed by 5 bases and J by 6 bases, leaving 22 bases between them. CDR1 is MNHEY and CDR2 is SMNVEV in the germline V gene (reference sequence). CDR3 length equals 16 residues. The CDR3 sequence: CASSLGPPGATAEAFF. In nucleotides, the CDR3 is TGTGCCAGCAGTCTGGGGCCCCCAGGGGCTACCGCTGAAGCTTTCTTT.

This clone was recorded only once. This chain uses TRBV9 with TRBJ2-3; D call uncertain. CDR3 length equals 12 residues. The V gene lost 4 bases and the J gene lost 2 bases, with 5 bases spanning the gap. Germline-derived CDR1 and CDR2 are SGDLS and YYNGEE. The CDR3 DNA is TGTGCCAGCAGCCCTAACACAGATACGCAGTATTTT. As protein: CASSPNTDTQYF. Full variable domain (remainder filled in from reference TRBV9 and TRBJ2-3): DSGVTQTPKHLITATGQRVTLRCSPRSGDLSVYWYQQSLDQGLQFLIQYYNGEERAKGNILERFSAQQFPDLHSELNLSSLELGDSALYFCASSPNTDTQYFGPGTRLTVL.

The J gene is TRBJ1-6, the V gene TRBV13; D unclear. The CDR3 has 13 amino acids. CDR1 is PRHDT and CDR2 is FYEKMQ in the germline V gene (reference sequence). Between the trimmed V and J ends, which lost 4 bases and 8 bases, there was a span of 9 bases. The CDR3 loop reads CASSSMRDSPLHF. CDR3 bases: TGTGCCAGCAGCTCCATGAGGGATTCACCCCTCCACTTT.

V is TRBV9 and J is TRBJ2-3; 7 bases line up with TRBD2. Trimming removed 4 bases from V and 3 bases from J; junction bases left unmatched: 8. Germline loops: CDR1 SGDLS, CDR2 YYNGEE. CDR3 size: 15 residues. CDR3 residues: CASSLEGSGTDTQYF. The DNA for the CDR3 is TGTGCCAGCAGCTTGGAGGGTAGCGGGACAGATACGCAGTATTTT.

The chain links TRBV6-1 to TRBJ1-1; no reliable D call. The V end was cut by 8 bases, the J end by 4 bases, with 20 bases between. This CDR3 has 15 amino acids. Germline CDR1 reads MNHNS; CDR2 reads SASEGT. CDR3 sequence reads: CASPFEGGGGTEAFF. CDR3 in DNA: TGTGCCAGCCCTTTTGAAGGAGGAGGTGGCACTGAAGCTTTCTTT.

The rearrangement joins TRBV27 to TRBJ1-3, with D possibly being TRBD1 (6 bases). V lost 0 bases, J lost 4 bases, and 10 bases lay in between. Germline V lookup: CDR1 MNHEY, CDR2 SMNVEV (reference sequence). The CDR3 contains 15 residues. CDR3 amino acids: CASSLSSGAGNTIYF. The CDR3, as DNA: TGTGCCAGCAGTTTATCATCAGGGGCGGGAAACACCATATATTTT.

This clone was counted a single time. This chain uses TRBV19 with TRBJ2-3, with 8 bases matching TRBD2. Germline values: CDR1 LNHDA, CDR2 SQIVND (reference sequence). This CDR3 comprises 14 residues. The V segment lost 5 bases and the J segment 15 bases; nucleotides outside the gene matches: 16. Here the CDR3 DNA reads TGTGCCAGTAGTGATGCCCCGGGGGCGGGGGGCCCATATTTT. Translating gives CASSDAPGAGGPYF.

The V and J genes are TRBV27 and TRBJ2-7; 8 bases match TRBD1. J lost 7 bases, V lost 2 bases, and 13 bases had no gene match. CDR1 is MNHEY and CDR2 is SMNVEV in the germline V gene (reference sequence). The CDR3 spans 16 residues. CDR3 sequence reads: CASSLTGGQGLGEQYF. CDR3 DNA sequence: TGTGCCAGCAGTTTAACCGGTGGACAGGGCTTGGGGGAGCAGTACTTC.

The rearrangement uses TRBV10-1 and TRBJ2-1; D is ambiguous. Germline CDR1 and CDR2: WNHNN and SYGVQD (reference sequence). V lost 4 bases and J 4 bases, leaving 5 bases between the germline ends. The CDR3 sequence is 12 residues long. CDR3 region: CASSVSYNEQFF. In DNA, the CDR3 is TGCGCCAGCAGTGTGAGTTACAATGAGCAGTTCTTC.

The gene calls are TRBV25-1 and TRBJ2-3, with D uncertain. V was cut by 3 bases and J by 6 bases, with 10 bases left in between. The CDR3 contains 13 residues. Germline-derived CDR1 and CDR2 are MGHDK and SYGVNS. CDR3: CASSDGWADTQYF. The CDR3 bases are TGTGCCAGCAGTGACGGTTGGGCGGATACGCAGTATTTT.

The CDR3 protein is CASSVPLDSGNSPLHF. CDR3 nucleotides: TGTGCCAGCAGTGTTCCTCTGGACTCTGGAAATTCACCCCTCCACTTT. V is TRBV2 and J is TRBJ1-6, with no clear D. The CDR3 loop spans 16 amino acids. With 4 bases removed from V and 7 bases from J, the gap between germline ends came to 17 bases. Germline CDR1 SNHLY, CDR2 FYNNEI.

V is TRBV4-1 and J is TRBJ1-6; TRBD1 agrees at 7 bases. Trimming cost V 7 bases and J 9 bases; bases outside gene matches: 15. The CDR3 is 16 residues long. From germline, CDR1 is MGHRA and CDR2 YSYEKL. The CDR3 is CASNWDSEEGTSPLHF. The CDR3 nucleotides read TGCGCCAGCAACTGGGACAGCGAAGAGGGAACTTCACCCCTCCACTTT.

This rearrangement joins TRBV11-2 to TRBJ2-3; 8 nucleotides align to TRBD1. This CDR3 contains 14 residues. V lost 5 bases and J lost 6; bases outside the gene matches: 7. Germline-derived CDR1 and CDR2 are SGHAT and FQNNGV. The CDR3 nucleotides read TGTGCCAGCAGCCTCGGGACAGGAGGGGATACGCAGTATTTT. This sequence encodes CASSLGTGGDTQYF. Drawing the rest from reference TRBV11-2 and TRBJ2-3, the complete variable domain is EAGVAQSPRYKIIEKRQSVAFWCNPISGHATLYWYQQILGQGPKLLIQFQNNGVVDDSQLPKDRFSAERLKGVDSTLKIQPAKLEDSAVYLCASSLGTGGDTQYFGPGTRLTVL.

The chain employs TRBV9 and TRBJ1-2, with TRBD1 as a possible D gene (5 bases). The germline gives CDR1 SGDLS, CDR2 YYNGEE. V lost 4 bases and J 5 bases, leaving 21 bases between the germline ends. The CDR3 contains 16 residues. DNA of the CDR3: TGTGCCAGCAGCTTAGTAGCATCCCCCGGGGGTTATGGCTACACCTTC. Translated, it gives CASSLVASPGGYGYTF.

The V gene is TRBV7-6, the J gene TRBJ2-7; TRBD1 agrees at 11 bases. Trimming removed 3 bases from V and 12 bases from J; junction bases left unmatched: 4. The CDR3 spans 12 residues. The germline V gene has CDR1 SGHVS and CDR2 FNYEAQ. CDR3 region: CASSLGQGDSYF. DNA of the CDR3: TGTGCCAGCAGCTTGGGACAGGGGGATTCGTACTTC.

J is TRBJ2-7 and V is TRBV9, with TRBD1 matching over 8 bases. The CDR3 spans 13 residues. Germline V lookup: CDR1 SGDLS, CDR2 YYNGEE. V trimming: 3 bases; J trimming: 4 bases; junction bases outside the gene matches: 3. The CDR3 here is CASSEGQGYEQYF. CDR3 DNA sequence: TGTGCCAGCAGCGAAGGACAGGGTTACGAGCAGTACTTC.

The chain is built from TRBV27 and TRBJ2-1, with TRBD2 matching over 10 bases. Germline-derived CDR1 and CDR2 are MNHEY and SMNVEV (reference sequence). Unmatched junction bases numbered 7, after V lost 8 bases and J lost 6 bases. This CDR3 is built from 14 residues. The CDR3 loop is CASEERGGSNEQFF. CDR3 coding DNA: TGTGCCAGCGAAGAGCGGGGGGGTTCCAATGAGCAGTTCTTC.

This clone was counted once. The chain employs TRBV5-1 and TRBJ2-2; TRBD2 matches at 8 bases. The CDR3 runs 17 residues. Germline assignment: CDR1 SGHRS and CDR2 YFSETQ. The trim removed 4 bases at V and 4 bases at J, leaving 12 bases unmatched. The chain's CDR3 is CASSLEPSGGFTGELFF. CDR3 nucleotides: TGCGCCAGCAGCCTCGAGCCCAGCGGGGGATTCACCGGGGAGCTGTTTTTT.

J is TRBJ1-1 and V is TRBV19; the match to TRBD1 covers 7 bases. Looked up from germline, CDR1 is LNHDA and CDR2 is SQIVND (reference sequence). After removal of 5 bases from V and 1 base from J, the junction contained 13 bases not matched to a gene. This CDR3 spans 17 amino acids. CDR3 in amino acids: CASSVDREARANTEAFF. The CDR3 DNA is TGTGCCAGTAGTGTCGACAGGGAAGCACGTGCGAACACTGAAGCTTTCTTT.

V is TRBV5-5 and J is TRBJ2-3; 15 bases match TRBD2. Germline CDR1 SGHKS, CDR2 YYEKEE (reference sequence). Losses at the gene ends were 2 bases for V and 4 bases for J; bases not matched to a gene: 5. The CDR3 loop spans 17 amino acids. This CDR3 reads CASSFGLAGGSSDTQYF. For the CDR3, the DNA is TGTGCCAGCAGCTTTGGACTAGCGGGGGGGTCTTCAGATACGCAGTATTTT.

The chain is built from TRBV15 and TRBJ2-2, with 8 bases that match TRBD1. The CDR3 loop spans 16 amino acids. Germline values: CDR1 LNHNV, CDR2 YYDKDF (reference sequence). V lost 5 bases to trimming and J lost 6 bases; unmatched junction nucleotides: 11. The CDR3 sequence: CATSGRTGFGAGELFF. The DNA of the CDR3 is TGTGCCACCAGCGGCCGGACAGGGTTCGGGGCCGGGGAGCTGTTTTTT.

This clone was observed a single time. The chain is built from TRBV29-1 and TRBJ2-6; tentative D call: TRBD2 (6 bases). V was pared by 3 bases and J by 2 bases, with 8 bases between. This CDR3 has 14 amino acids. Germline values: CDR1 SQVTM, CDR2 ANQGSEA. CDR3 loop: CSVDPGAGANVLTF. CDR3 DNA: TGCAGCGTTGACCCGGGGGCTGGGGCCAACGTCCTGACTTTC.